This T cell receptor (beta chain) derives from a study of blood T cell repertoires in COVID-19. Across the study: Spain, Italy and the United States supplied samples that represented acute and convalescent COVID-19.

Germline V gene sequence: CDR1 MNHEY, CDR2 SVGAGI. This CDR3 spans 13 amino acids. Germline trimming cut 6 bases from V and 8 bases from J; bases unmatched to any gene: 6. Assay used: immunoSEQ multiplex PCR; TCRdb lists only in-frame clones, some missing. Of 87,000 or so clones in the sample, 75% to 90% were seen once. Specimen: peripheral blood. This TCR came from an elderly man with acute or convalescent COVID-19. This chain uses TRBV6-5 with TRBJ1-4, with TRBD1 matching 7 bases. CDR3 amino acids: CASRRDRVEKLFF. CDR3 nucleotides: TGTGCCAGCAGACGAGACAGGGTAGAAAAACTGTTTTTT.